The TCR beta chain under discussion was sequenced for a study of blood T cell repertoires in COVID-19. Assay used: immunoSEQ multiplex PCR; TCRdb lists only in-frame clones, some missing. Of 140,000 to 150,000 clones in the sample, 88% were seen once. Per germline, CDR1 SGHVS and CDR2 FQNEAQ. The CDR3 is made up of 15 amino acids. V dropped 6 bases and J dropped 1 base, with 13 bases sitting between them. The table lists this clone with a few counts. The TCR was taken from an older man with acute or convalescent COVID-19. The sequenced sample consisted of peripheral blood. The chain employs TRBV7-8 and TRBJ2-1, with D uncertain. CDR3 protein: CASRYGPQSYNEQFF. Here the CDR3 DNA reads TGTGCCAGCAGGTACGGTCCCCAATCCTACAATGAGCAGTTCTTC.